This entry lists 9 T cell receptor beta chains sequenced from one sample in a study of blood T cell repertoires in COVID-19. The data were produced by immunoSEQ multiplex PCR, yet TCRdb's version contains in-frame clones alone and is incomplete. The repertoire holds 120,000 or so clones, roughly 87% seen once, with about 7.7% in the top ten. Sequenced sample: peripheral blood. These receptors all stem from a human donor in a cohort sampled during active COVID-19.

V gene TRBV5-4 combines with J gene TRBJ1-2; a weak D match, TRBD1 (6 bases). The germline V and J ends were trimmed by 4 bases and 4 bases, with 20 bases remaining between them. This CDR3 is 16 amino acids long. Germline lookup yields CDR1 SGHNT and CDR2 YYREEE (reference sequence). The CDR3 reads CASSPTGPHQVYGYTF. The CDR3 coding sequence is TGTGCCAGCAGCCCGACAGGCCCCCACCAGGTCTATGGCTACACCTTC.

The V call is TRBV6-4, the J call TRBJ1-1; D is possibly TRBD1 (5 bases). With 5 bases removed from V and 1 base from J, the gap between germline ends came to 8 bases. The CDR3 totals 13 residues. Germline CDR1 is MRHNA and CDR2 is SNTAGT. The CDR3 reads CASSTDRNTEAFF. For the CDR3, the DNA is TGTGCCAGCAGTACCGACAGGAACACTGAAGCTTTCTTT.

The CDR3 sequence: CASSSRIGQYF. The CDR3 nucleotides are TGTGCCAGCAGTTCTAGAATAGGGCAGTATTTT. The chain couples TRBV27 to TRBJ2-3; D is ambiguous. V was shortened by 4 bases and J by 11 bases, with 10 bases between the two germline ends. The CDR3 spans 11 residues. Germline CDR1 is MNHEY and CDR2 is SMNVEV (reference sequence).

V usage is TRBV5-1 and J usage is TRBJ2-3; 9 nucleotides align to TRBD1. This CDR3 spans 14 amino acids. V was clipped by 3 bases and J by 4 bases; unmatched bases: 3. CDR1 and CDR2 from the germline V gene are SGHRS and YFSETQ. The CDR3 here is CASSSGQGADTQYF. The CDR3 DNA follows: TGCGCCAGCAGCTCGGGACAGGGAGCAGATACGCAGTATTTT.

The gene calls are TRBV7-9 and TRBJ1-3; D is undetermined. V lost 4 bases to trimming and J lost 3 bases, with 16 bases between them. The germline V gene encodes CDR1 SEHNR and CDR2 FQNEAQ (reference sequence). The CDR3 runs to 16 residues. DNA for the CDR3: TGTGCCAGCAGCTACACAGAATCTCTTGTTGGAAACACCATATATTTT. Residues: CASSYTESLVGNTIYF.

The V call is TRBV6-1, the J call TRBJ2-2; the D gene is possibly TRBD1 (5 bases). The CDR3 sequence is 15 residues long. The ends were cut back, 2 bases at V and 2 bases at J, with 9 bases in the middle. Germline lookup yields CDR1 MNHNS and CDR2 SASEGT. This CDR3 is CASSELWGNTGELFF. In DNA form, the CDR3 reads TGTGCCAGCAGTGAACTGTGGGGCAACACCGGGGAGCTGTTTTTT.

The chain recombines TRBV27 with TRBJ1-4, with 7 bases fitting TRBD1. The germline V gene has CDR1 MNHEY and CDR2 SMNVEV (reference sequence). V dropped 6 bases and J dropped 8; count of bases not matched to a gene: 9. The CDR3 contains 14 residues. The CDR3 DNA is TGTGCCAGCAGATTGACAGGGAGTGGCGAAAAACTGTTTTTT. It codes for CASRLTGSGEKLFF. The full variable domain, in which reference TRBV27 and TRBJ1-4 provide the parts outside the CDR3, is EAQVTQNPRYLITVTGKKLTVTCSQNMNHEYMSWYRQDPGLGLRQIYYSMNVEVTDKGDVPEGYKVSRKEKRNFPLILESPSPNQTSLYFCASRLTGSGEKLFFGSGTQLSVL.

The chain joins TRBV20-1 to TRBJ2-3; tentative D call: TRBD1 (6 bases). This CDR3 is built from 14 residues. V lost 3 bases to trimming and J lost 2 bases, with 12 bases between them. The germline gives CDR1 DFQATT, CDR2 SNEGSKA (reference sequence). This CDR3 reads CSASSQGPTDTQYF. The CDR3, as DNA: TGCAGTGCTAGTTCACAGGGTCCCACAGATACGCAGTATTTT.

The chain employs TRBV19 and TRBJ2-1; D is perhaps TRBD1 (5 bases). The CDR3 is 12 amino acids. Germline V CDR1 and CDR2: LNHDA, SQIVND (reference sequence). V lost 1 base, J lost 9 bases, and 7 bases lay in between. The CDR3 DNA follows: TGTGCCAGTAGTATAGGGGGCCCTGAGCAGTTCTTC. Its translation: CASSIGGPEQFF.